These T cell receptor beta chains were read from a single sample in a study of CD8 T cells in ankylosing spondylitis. TCRdb ran MiXCR on the 5' RACE reads and lists one entry per CDR3 protein. The sample holds around 210,000 distinct CDR3 sequences, approximately 8.4% seen once. Sequencing input: blood, either unsorted or a sorted T cell fraction (not recorded which). Source of these receptors: a female donor with ankylosing spondylitis or in good health (not recorded which). Each CDR3 is given with its conserved first and last residue. The order of the fields is CDR3 length, V gene, J gene, CDR3 protein.

length: 15; V: TRBV6-6; J: TRBJ2-2; CDR3: CASSYSGVGTGELFF
length: 17; V: TRBV4-3; J: TRBJ2-7; CDR3: CASSQVPGRDREYEQYF
length: 14; V: TRBV6-1; J: TRBJ2-5; CDR3: CASSEEGRAGTQYF
length: 19; V: TRBV4-3; J: TRBJ2-1; CDR3: CASSQGTGGVAGGNDEQFF
length: 15; V: TRBV6-2/TRBV6-3; J: TRBJ1-2; CDR3: CASSYDGTPGYGYTF
length: 16; V: TRBV4-1; J: TRBJ2-1; CDR3: CASSQSLLADSGEQFF
length: 16; V: TRBV18; J: TRBJ1-4; CDR3: CASSPLGGGFGEKLFF
length: 15; V: TRBV6-2/TRBV6-3; J: TRBJ2-2; CDR3: CASRPQGRTTGELFF
length: 10; V: TRBV19; J: TRBJ2-2; CDR3: CASTRGELFF
length: 14; V: TRBV28; J: TRBJ1-2; CDR3: CASSLGGVRYGYTF
length: 12; V: TRBV30; J: TRBJ2-7; CDR3: CAWSTGLYEQYF
length: 17; V: TRBV10-3; J: TRBJ2-6; CDR3: CAISESTPSSGANVLTF
length: 13; V: TRBV20-1; J: TRBJ2-7; CDR3: CSASEIRGYEQYF
length: 13; V: TRBV2; J: TRBJ2-5; CDR3: CASPKTGEETQYF
length: 12; V: TRBV10-3; J: TRBJ2-5; CDR3: CAISGGQETQYF
length: 15; V: TRBV2; J: TRBJ2-7; CDR3: CASSEEGGGAYEQYF
length: 14; V: TRBV20-1; J: TRBJ1-2; CDR3: CSAREGRGPYGYTF
length: 15; V: TRBV28; J: TRBJ2-1; CDR3: CASSQTSGTYNEQFF
length: 14; V: TRBV9; J: TRBJ2-2; CDR3: CASSQKLGGGELFF
length: 19; V: TRBV11-1; J: TRBJ2-1; CDR3: CASSSPITSGPSSYNEQFF